This T cell receptor (beta chain) came from a study of blood T cell repertoires in COVID-19. On the study more broadly: From T cells, B-cell-depleted T cells, or PBMCs came the material, which was cDNA or gDNA.

Original data processing: Amplification of reference gene primers was used by the study to estimate nucleated cell counts. The table came from immunoSEQ multiplex PCR; TCRdb's copy has only in-frame clones and leaves some out. The V and J calls and clone size come from that table; D and trimming were worked out from the DNA. Here the sample spans tens of thousands of clones, 88% being singletons. Between the trimmed V and J ends, which lost 5 bases and 9 bases, there was a span of 14 bases. Germline values: CDR1 SEHNR, CDR2 FQNEAQ (reference sequence). The CDR3 contains 14 residues. The rearrangement uses TRBV7-9 and TRBJ1-6, with a possible D match to TRBD1 (5 bases). The sequenced material came from peripheral blood. This clonotype was sampled from a man aged 50-59 years with active COVID-19. CDR3 nucleotide sequence: TGTGCCAGCAGCACGCAGGGAGGTGGTTCACCCCTCCACTTT. It translates to CASSTQGGGSPLHF.